A single sample is the source of the 21 T cell receptor beta chains below, sequenced in a study of shared clonotypes between healthy human individuals. TCRdb's table, derived via immunoSEQ multiplex PCR, lists solely in-frame clones and lacks some. The sample shows 2.3 million or so clones, 93% of them seen only once. The sample comprised naive CD4+ T cells from PBMCs. Described subset: CD45RA+ positively selected. Receptor source: a man between 18 and 35 years old in good health. Some clones in this sample may be carry-over from other donors' samples.

The rearrangement uses TRBV6-6 and TRBJ2-2; D unresolved. The CDR3 runs to 14 residues. Germline lookup yields CDR1 MNHNY and CDR2 SVGAGI (reference sequence). Trimming stripped 7 bases from V and 2 bases from J, with 11 bases between. The CDR3 coding sequence is TGTGCCAGCACCCGGTTCGCAAACACCGGGGAGCTGTTTTTT. Amino acid sequence: CASTRFANTGELFF.

The chain has TRBV6-1 and TRBJ2-7; D is ambiguous. This CDR3 is 15 amino acids long. V lost 1 base to trimming and J lost 0 bases, with 10 bases between them. CDR1 MNHNS and CDR2 SASEGT come from the germline V gene. CDR3 protein: CASSEGPGASYEQYF. In DNA form, the CDR3 reads TGTGCCAGCAGTGAAGGGCCAGGAGCCTCCTACGAGCAGTACTTC.

CDR3 region: CASSLTPAGGTDTQYF. The CDR3 coding sequence is TGTGCCAGCAGCTTAACGCCAGCGGGAGGCACAGATACGCAGTATTTT. V and J are TRBV7-3 and TRBJ2-3; 8 bases fit TRBD2. Germline assignment: CDR1 SGHTA and CDR2 FQGTGA. V was pared by 0 bases and J by 1 base, with 3 bases of the junction left unmatched. This CDR3 contains 16 residues.

In regard to this clone: Other nucleotide sequences from this sample produce the same CDR3. CDR3 region: CASSVASGTGELFF. As DNA, the CDR3 is TGTGCCAGCAGCGTAGCTTCTGGGACCGGGGAGCTGTTTTTT. This rearrangement joins TRBV9 to TRBJ2-2; D is unclear. This CDR3 is built from 14 residues. The V and J ends lost 0 bases and 5 bases respectively, with 8 bases between them. The germline V gene has CDR1 SGDLS and CDR2 YYNGEE. The entire variable domain, with the rest obtained from reference TRBV9 and TRBJ2-2, is as follows: DSGVTQTPKHLITATGQRVTLRCSPRSGDLSVYWYQQSLDQGLQFLIQYYNGEERAKGNILERFSAQQFPDLHSELNLSSLELGDSALYFCASSVASGTGELFFGEGSRLTVL.

This chain joins TRBV9 and TRBJ2-1; 7 nucleotides agree with TRBD1. Germline V gene sequence: CDR1 SGDLS, CDR2 YYNGEE. The CDR3 is 16 amino acids. After removal of 3 bases from V and 2 bases from J, the junction contained 8 bases not matched to a gene. The CDR3 sequence is CASSARGDRAYNEQFF. As DNA, the CDR3 is TGTGCCAGCAGCGCCCGAGGGGACAGAGCCTACAATGAGCAGTTCTTC.

The rearrangement uses TRBV12-5 and TRBJ2-5, with D possibly being TRBD1 or TRBD2 (5 bases each). Trimming removed 5 bases from V and 0 bases from J, with 16 bases in between. The germline gives CDR1 LGHNT, CDR2 FRNRAP. This CDR3 has 16 residues. The CDR3 bases are TGTGCTAGTGGTGTCGGGACCACACGAGACCAAGAGACCCAGTACTTC. Protein product: CASGVGTTRDQETQYF.

This chain joins TRBV5-4 and TRBJ2-3; D gene uncertain. Germline-derived CDR1 and CDR2 are SGHNT and YYREEE (reference sequence). The CDR3 loop spans 13 amino acids. V dropped 4 bases and J dropped 0 bases, with 6 bases sitting between them. CDR3 nucleotides: TGTGCCAGCAGCGCCTCTAGCACAGATACGCAGTATTTT. Amino acid sequence: CASSASSTDTQYF.

This chain uses TRBV7-2 with TRBJ1-5, with D uncertain. There are 14 residues in the CDR3. CDR1 and CDR2 (germline): SGHTA, FQGNSA. With 1 base removed from V and 7 bases from J, the gap between germline ends came to 11 bases. For the CDR3, the DNA is TGTGCCAGCAGCTTAGATTCGGCAGGACAGCCCCAGCATTTT. It is translated as CASSLDSAGQPQHF.

The rearrangement joins TRBV18 to TRBJ1-3; D is uncertain. In germline, CDR1 is KGHSH, CDR2 LQKENI. V lost 3 bases and J lost 8, with 14 bases in between. CDR3 size: 14 residues. CDR3 sequence (DNA): TGTGCCAGCTCACCCTCGCCCGGGGATGACACCATATATTTT. This translates into CASSPSPGDDTIYF.

The chain combines TRBV7-2 with TRBJ2-3, with 11 bases that match TRBD1. With V trimmed by 5 bases and J by 0 bases, 10 bases remained unmatched. In germline, CDR1 is SGHTA, CDR2 FQGNSA. The CDR3 extends over 18 amino acids. CDR3 sequence: CASSPRDRGELSTDTQYF. DNA for the CDR3: TGTGCCAGCAGCCCGAGGGACAGGGGGGAATTGAGCACAGATACGCAGTATTTT.

The J gene is TRBJ2-2, the V gene TRBV6-5; D gene uncertain. V lost 1 base, J lost 6 bases, and 6 bases lay in between. Per the germline V gene, CDR1 is MNHEY and CDR2 is SVGAGI. CDR3 length: 13 residues. CDR3 loop: CASSYLASGELFF. In DNA, the CDR3 is TGTGCCAGCAGTTACTTGGCGTCCGGGGAGCTGTTTTTT.

This chain's CDR3 is CASNPGQGYRETQYF. As DNA, the CDR3 is TGTGCCAGCAACCCCGGACAGGGTTATCGGGAGACCCAGTACTTC. The chain uses TRBV28 and TRBJ2-5, with 8 bases matching TRBD1. Trimming at V came to 7 bases and at J to 5 bases, leaving 12 bases not matched to a gene. Germline assignment: CDR1 MDHEN and CDR2 SYDVKM. The length of the CDR3 is 15 residues.

J is TRBJ2-1 and V is TRBV19; 11 bases agree with TRBD2. V shed 6 bases and J 4 bases; nucleotides not matched to a gene: 5. Germline CDR1 reads LNHDA; CDR2 reads SQIVND (reference sequence). The CDR3 sequence is 15 residues long. The CDR3 spells CASRPGLAAYNEQFF. DNA of the CDR3: TGTGCCAGTAGACCGGGACTAGCGGCGTACAATGAGCAGTTCTTC.

The V call is TRBV30, the J call TRBJ1-1; D may be TRBD1 (6 bases). Trimming stripped 5 bases from V and 4 bases from J, with 17 bases between. This CDR3 comprises 14 residues. The germline V gene encodes CDR1 GTSNPN and CDR2 SVGIG (reference sequence). The CDR3 region is CAWEQGVRGTEAFF. The CDR3 coding sequence is TGTGCCTGGGAACAGGGAGTTCGGGGCACTGAAGCTTTCTTT.

The gene calls are TRBV19 and TRBJ2-1, with TRBD1 matching 12 bases. CDR1 is LNHDA and CDR2 is SQIVND in the germline V gene (reference sequence). The V segment lost 4 bases and the J segment 7 bases; nucleotides outside the gene matches: 5. The CDR3 totals 15 residues. The CDR3 is CASSNRDRGRNEQFF. The CDR3 DNA reads as TGTGCCAGTAGTAACCGGGACAGGGGGCGGAATGAGCAGTTCTTC. The complete variable domain, with remaining parts taken from reference TRBV19 and TRBJ2-1, reads DGGITQSPKYLFRKEGQNVTLSCEQNLNHDAMYWYRQDPGQGLRLIYYSQIVNDFQKGDIAEGYSVSREKKESFPLTVTSAQKNPTAFYLCASSNRDRGRNEQFFGPGTRLTVL.

This clone has a handful of counts. This chain links TRBV2 with TRBJ1-2, with TRBD1 identical over 10 bases. Germline trimming cut 6 bases from V and 6 bases from J; bases unmatched to any gene: 7. Per germline, CDR1 SNHLY and CDR2 FYNNEI. The CDR3 sequence is 14 residues long. The CDR3 region has the DNA TGTGCCAGCAGCCAGACGACAGGGGGCAATGGCTACACCTTC. Encoded protein: CASSQTTGGNGYTF.

This clone was observed once. This chain links TRBV11-1 with TRBJ2-7, with D possibly being TRBD2 (6 bases). The CDR3 is 15 amino acids. The ends were cut back, 8 bases at V and 5 bases at J, with 22 bases in the middle. Germline V CDR1 and CDR2: SGHAT, FQDESV (reference sequence). CDR3 bases: TGTGCCAGCGAGCGTAGTGAGCGGGTCTGGCACGAGCAGTACTTC. It yields the protein CASERSERVWHEQYF.

A word on this clone: Other DNA sequences from this sample encode an identical CDR3 as well. The gene calls are TRBV19 and TRBJ2-5; D remains unclear. V lost 3 bases and J lost 4, with 3 bases in between. Germline V CDR1 and CDR2: LNHDA, SQIVND (reference sequence). This CDR3 comprises 11 residues. The CDR3 protein is CASSIRETQYF. The CDR3, as DNA: TGTGCCAGTAGTATCCGAGAGACCCAGTACTTC.

The chain links TRBV6-5 to TRBJ1-4; unclear D gene. The V gene's germline CDR1 is MNHEY and CDR2 SVGAGI. V was clipped by 6 bases and J by 2 bases, with 10 bases between them. CDR3 length equals 14 residues. The CDR3 loop reads CASRDPSTNEKLFF. For the CDR3, the DNA is TGTGCCAGCAGGGACCCTTCCACTAATGAAAAACTGTTTTTT.

The chain's CDR3 is CASSSLANQETQYF. The DNA for the CDR3 is TGTGCCAGCAGCTCACTAGCGAACCAAGAGACCCAGTACTTC. This rearrangement joins TRBV7-3 to TRBJ2-5; TRBD2 agrees at 7 bases. CDR3 length: 14 amino acids. V dropped 4 bases and J dropped 0; count of bases not matched to a gene: 2. CDR1 is SGHTA, CDR2 FQGTGA, per germline.

In DNA form, the CDR3 reads TGTGCCAGCAGCCAACAGTCGACTACCTTATCCTACAATGAGCAGTTCTTC. It specifies CASSQQSTTLSYNEQFF. V gene TRBV11-2 combines with J gene TRBJ2-1; the D gene is possibly TRBD2 (5 bases). Germline V gives CDR1 SGHAT, CDR2 FQNNGV. V shed 5 bases and J shed 1 base, with 18 bases lying between them. This CDR3 has 17 residues.